This TCR beta chain is drawn from a study of CD8+ T cells in alopecia areata. About the study: Treated patients were dosed with oral tofacitinib, taking 5 to 10 mg twice daily. Treatment with tofacitinib (6 to 18 months) was followed by 6 months off drug. Study findings and constraints: Alopecia totalis/universalis scalp especially showed more expanded CD8+ clones than normal scalp.

This clone was seen only a few times. Its antigen is as yet unknown. Extracted RNA was reverse transcribed into cDNA, the sequencing template. Using immunoSEQ multiplex PCR, the repertoire was profiled, and TCRdb retains in-frame clones only, with some absent. This table has fewer than 150,000 clones, roughly two fifths appearing once. The trim removed 3 bases at V and 5 bases at J, leaving 4 bases unmatched. The CDR3 runs 13 residues. CDR1 and CDR2 (germline): SQVTM, ANQGSEA. PBMCs, the starting material, were the source of sorted CD4+ and CD8+ T cells. Source material: CD4+ T cells sorted from blood. This chain joins TRBV29-1 and TRBJ2-1; the match to TRBD1 covers 7 bases. The receptor comes from a human donor with alopecia areata. CDR3 nucleotide sequence: TGCAGCGTTGACAGGGGGATGAACAATGAGCAGTTCTTC. Its translation: CSVDRGMNNEQFF.